The entry below gives a single TCR beta chain sequence along with its context. This clone was seen repeatedly, ten times or more. The antigen this receptor binds is unknown. The sequence runs out 3 residues before the end of the CDR3; the remainder is reconstructed from the germline J gene. Other DNA sequences in this sample translate to the same CDR3. The entry originates in a study of T cell clonality in common variable immunodeficiency (dated by TCRdb to between 2014 and 2016). CDR1 SEHNR and CDR2 FQNEAQ are derived from the germline V gene (reference sequence). The germline V and J ends show losses of 4 bases and 1 base respectively, and no gene match explains 1 base of the junction. Taken from cysteine to phenylalanine, the CDR3 has 14 residues. The DNA covers only part of the CDR3, 33 bases in frame from base 1. Paper-wide results and their limitations: Fewer deletions and N-nucleotide insertions were reportedly observed in CVID TCRbeta sequences, and highly modified clones with 13 or more V deletions were reportedly absent from CVID TCRbeta sequences. According to the authors, finding the cause of the higher clonality in CVID would require sequencing the repertoires of T cell subpopulations. Correlations of repertoire features with clinical complications were constrained by heterogeneity among patients within the CVID cohort. CVID subjects shared fewer TCRbeta clones with each other than healthy controls did (p < 0.0001). Even though DNA input was the same, control samples had an average of about 80,000 unique sequences each, compared with roughly 30,000 in CVID samples. Increased TCRbeta clonality was found in CVID subjects compared with healthy controls (t-test p = 0.018), with the increase being most characteristic of about a third of subjects.

For sequencing, equivalent amounts of genomic DNA were input from CVID and control samples. For every sample, a 60 bp segment covering the rearranged TCRbeta CDR3 region was amplified and then sequenced. TCRbeta amplification used the immunoSEQ assay, a bias-corrected multiplex PCR with high-throughput sequencing. Turning to the authors' computational methods: Every unique nucleotide sequence counted as a clone and was annotated with V, D and J genes, copy number and frequency. Sequences were labeled productive if in frame, and non-productive if out of frame or containing stop codons. As previously described, clonality was computed from Shannon's entropy. The predicted amino acid sequences of productive clones were used to derive the mean CDR3 Kyte-Doolittle hydropathy. Using the R hclust function, scaled V gene usage was clustered hierarchically with Manhattan distance and complete linkage. Clone sharing by CDR3 amino acid sequence was assessed by resampling 12 repertoires per group over 100 rounds. Repertoires were searched for approximately 70 published EBV-specific and 245 published CMV-specific TCRbeta sequences. A couple of CVID samples that yielded fewer than 10,000 sequences were excluded from the analysis, so around 38 CVID repertoires were retained. In TCRdb, the immuneACCESS table is reduced to in-frame sequences with V and J assigned. These tables do not hold every clone; where another copy was compared, an unresolved V gene accounts for under half, and the others remain unexplained. The V and J calls and clone size were taken over from that table, and D and trimming were inferred from the DNA. The sample features 21,000 or so clones, and none is a singleton. 2% to 2.5% of the sample is taken by the ten largest.

Diagnosis of CVID followed standard criteria, namely serum IgG, IgA and/or IgM below the normal range together with specific antibody deficiency. The CVID group comprised fewer than 50 subjects, 15 or so female and some 30 male, aged roughly 9 to 64 years with a mean age of 40. Both CVID patients and healthy controls were predominantly of Caucasian heritage. All CVID subjects had received replacement immunoglobulin therapy for at least one year at the time of study participation. At blood collection, none of the CVID subjects was ill or on immunomodulatory or immunosuppressive medication. Heparinized peripheral whole blood samples of roughly 5 to 8.5 ml were obtained from each donor. TCRbeta CDR3 repertoires were sequenced from genomic DNA of adults with common variable immune deficiency (CVID) and healthy adult controls. Diluted blood was density-centrifuged over Hypaque 1077 or Ficoll-Paque to isolate peripheral blood mononuclear cells. Genomic DNA was obtained from unsorted mononuclear cells using either Qiagen column purification or a centrifugation-based method.

Sequencing was carried out using peripheral blood mononuclear cells. The TCR was taken from a human donor with common variable immunodeficiency. Recombination linked TRBV7-9 to TRBJ1-3, with TRBD1 matching 7 junction bases. The sequenced part of the CDR3 DNA is TGTGCCAGCAGCTCACAGGGGTCTGGAAACACC. Its protein is CASSSQGSGNT. The CDR3 in its entirety is CASSSQGSGNTIYF. Reference TRBV7-9 and TRBJ1-3 proteins supply the regions before and after the CDR3; the full variable domain is: DTGVSQNPRHKITKRGQNVTFRCDPISEHNRLYWYRQTLGQGPEFLTYFQNEAQLEKSRLLSDRFSAERPKGSFSTLEIQRTEQGDSAMYLCASSSQGSGNTIYFGEGSWLTVV.